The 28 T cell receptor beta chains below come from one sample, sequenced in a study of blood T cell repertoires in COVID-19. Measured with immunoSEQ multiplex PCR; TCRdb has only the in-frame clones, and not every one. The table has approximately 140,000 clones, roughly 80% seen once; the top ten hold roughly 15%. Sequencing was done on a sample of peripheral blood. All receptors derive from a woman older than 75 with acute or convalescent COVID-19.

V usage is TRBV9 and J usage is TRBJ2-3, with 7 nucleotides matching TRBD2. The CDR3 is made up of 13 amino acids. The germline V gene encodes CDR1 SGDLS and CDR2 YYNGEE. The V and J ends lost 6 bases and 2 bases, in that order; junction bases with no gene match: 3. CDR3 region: CASTLADTDTQYF. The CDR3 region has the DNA TGTGCCAGCACCCTAGCGGACACAGATACGCAGTATTTT.

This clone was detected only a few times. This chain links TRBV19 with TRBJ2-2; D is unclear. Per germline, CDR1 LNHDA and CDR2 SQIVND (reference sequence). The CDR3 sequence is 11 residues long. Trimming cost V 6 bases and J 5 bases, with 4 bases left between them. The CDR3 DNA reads TGTGCCAGTAGGCAGACCGGGGAGCTGTTTTTT. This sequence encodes CASRQTGELFF.

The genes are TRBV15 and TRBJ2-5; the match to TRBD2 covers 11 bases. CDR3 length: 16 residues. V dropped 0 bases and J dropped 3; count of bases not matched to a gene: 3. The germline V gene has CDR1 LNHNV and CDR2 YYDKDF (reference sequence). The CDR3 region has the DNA TGTGCCACCAGCAGAGATTTGGGACTAGCGGAAGAGACCCAGTACTTC. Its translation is CATSRDLGLAEETQYF.

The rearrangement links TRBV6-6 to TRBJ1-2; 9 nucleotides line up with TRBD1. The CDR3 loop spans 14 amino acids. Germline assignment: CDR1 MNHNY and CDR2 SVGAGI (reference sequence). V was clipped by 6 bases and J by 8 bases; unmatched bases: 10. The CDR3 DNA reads TGTGCCAGCAGCGATCCGGGACAGGGACAAGGCTACACCTTC. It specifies CASSDPGQGQGYTF.

The CDR3 sequence is CASSRTGNYGYTF. In DNA, the CDR3 is TGTGCCAGCAGTAGGACAGGCAACTATGGCTACACCTTC. The chain combines TRBV2 with TRBJ1-2, with TRBD1 matching over 7 bases. J was trimmed by 2 bases and V by 5 bases; bases with no gene match: 2. CDR1 is SNHLY, CDR2 FYNNEI, per germline. The CDR3 length is 13 residues.

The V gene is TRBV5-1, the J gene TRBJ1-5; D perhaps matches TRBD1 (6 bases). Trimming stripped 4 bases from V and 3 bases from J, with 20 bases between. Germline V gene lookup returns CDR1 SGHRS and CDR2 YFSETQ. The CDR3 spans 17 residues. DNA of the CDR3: TGCGCCAGCAGCATCCCCCGTGGCCAGGGGCTCAATCAGCCCCAGCATTTT. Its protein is CASSIPRGQGLNQPQHF. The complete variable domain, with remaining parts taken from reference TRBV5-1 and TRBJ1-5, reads KAGVTQTPRYLIKTRGQQVTLSCSPISGHRSVSWYQQTPGQGLQFLFEYFSETQRNKGNFPGRFSGRQFSNSRSEMNVSTLELGDSALYLCASSIPRGQGLNQPQHFGDGTRLSIL.

In nucleotides, the CDR3 is TGCGCCAGCAGCTTTGGAGGGGGGGCAGATACGCAGTATTTT. It codes for CASSFGGGADTQYF. The chain uses TRBV5-1 and TRBJ2-3; the D gene is possibly TRBD2 (7 bases). The CDR3 has 14 residues. CDR1 SGHRS and CDR2 YFSETQ come from the germline V gene. Deletions cut 2 bases from V and 4 bases from J, with 11 bases between.

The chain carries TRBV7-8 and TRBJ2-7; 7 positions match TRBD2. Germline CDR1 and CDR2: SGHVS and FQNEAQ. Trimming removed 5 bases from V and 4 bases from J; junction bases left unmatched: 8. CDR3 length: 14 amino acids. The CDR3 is CASSRPAGPYEQYF. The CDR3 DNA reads TGTGCCAGCAGCCGACCAGCGGGACCGTACGAGCAGTACTTC.

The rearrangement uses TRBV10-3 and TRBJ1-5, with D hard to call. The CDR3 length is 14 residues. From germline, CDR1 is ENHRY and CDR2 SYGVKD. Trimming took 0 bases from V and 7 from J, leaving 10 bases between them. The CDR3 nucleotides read TGTGCCATCAGTGAGTCGGGGAGTGGCCAGCCCCAGCATTTT. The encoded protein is CAISESGSGQPQHF.

The CDR3 bases are TGTGCCAGCAGGCAGGGACAGGTAAACACTGAAGCTTTCTTT. Encoded protein: CASRQGQVNTEAFF. The J gene is TRBJ1-1, the V gene TRBV6-5; TRBD1 matches 8 bases. This CDR3 is built from 14 residues. Germline V lookup: CDR1 MNHEY, CDR2 SVGAGI. J was trimmed by 2 bases and V by 6 bases; bases with no gene match: 5.

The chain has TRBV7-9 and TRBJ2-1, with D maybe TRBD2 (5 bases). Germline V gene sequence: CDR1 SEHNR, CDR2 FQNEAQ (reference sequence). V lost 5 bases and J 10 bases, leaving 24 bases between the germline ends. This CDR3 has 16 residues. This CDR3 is CASSHGVGSRQFEQFF. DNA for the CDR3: TGTGCCAGCAGCCACGGGGTGGGGTCGCGGCAATTCGAGCAGTTCTTC.

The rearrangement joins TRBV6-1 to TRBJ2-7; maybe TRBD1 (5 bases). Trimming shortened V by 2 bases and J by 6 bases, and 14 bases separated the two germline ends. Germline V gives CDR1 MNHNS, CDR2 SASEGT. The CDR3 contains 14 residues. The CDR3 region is CASSEWGSLPEQYF. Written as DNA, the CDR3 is TGTGCCAGCAGTGAATGGGGCTCCTTACCCGAGCAGTACTTC.

CDR3 amino acids: CATSKGATNEKLFF. Written as DNA, the CDR3 is TGTGCCACCAGCAAAGGGGCAACTAATGAAAAACTGTTTTTT. The V gene is TRBV15, the J gene TRBJ1-4; TRBD1 is a possible D gene (5 bases). The CDR3 contains 14 residues. Trimming cost V 4 bases and J 0 bases, with 6 bases left between them. CDR1 is LNHNV and CDR2 is YYDKDF in the germline V gene (reference sequence).

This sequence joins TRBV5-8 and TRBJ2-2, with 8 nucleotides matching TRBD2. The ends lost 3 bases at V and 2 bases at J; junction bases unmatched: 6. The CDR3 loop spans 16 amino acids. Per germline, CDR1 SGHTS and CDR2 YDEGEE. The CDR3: CASSWFSGVNTGELFF. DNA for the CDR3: TGTGCCAGCAGCTGGTTTAGCGGGGTCAACACCGGGGAGCTGTTTTTT. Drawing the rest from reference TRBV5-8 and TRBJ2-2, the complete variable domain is EAGVTQSPTHLIKTRGQQATLRCSPISGHTSVYWYQQALGLGLQFLLWYDEGEERNRGNFPPRFSGRQFPNYSSELNVNALELEDSALYLCASSWFSGVNTGELFFGEGSRLTVL.

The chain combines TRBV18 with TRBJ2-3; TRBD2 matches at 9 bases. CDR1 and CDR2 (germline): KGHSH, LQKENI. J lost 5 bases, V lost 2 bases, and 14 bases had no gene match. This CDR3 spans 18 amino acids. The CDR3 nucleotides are TGTGCCAGCTCACCAACGCTAGCGGGAACTCTTGCGGTAGATACGCAGTATTTT. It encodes CASSPTLAGTLAVDTQYF.

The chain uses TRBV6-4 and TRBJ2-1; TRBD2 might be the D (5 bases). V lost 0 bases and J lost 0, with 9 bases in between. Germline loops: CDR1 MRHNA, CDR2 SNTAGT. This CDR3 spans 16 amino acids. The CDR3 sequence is CASSDSAVLSYNEQFF. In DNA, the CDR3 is TGTGCCAGCAGTGACTCAGCGGTCCTCTCCTACAATGAGCAGTTCTTC.

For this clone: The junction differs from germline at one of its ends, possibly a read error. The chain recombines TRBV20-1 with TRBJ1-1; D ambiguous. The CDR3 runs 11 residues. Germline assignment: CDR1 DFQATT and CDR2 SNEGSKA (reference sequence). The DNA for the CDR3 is TGCAGTGCTAGAGATCCGCAAAAATACAAATTT. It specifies CSARDPQKYKF.

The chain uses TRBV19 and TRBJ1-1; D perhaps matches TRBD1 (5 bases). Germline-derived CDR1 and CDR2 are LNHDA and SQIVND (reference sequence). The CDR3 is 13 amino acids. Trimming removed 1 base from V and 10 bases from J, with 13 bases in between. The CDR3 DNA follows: TGTGCCAGTAGTATAGGGTCAGGGCGGCCAGCTTTCTTT. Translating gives CASSIGSGRPAFF.

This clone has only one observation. This CDR3 reads CASSPPGGEFSGNTIYF. In DNA form, the CDR3 reads TGTGCCAGTAGTCCTCCGGGGGGGGAGTTCTCTGGAAACACCATATATTTT. V and J are TRBV19 and TRBJ1-3; tentatively, D is TRBD1 (5 bases). The CDR3 totals 17 residues. Germline lookup yields CDR1 LNHDA and CDR2 SQIVND (reference sequence). The ends were cut back, 5 bases at V and 0 bases at J, with 17 bases in the middle.

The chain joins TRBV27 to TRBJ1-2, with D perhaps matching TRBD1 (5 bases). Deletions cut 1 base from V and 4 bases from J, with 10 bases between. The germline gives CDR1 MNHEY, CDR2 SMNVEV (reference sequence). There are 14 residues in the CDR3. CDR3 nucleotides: TGTGCCAGCAGTTTATTGGGGGGATTCTATGGCTACACCTTC. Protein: CASSLLGGFYGYTF.

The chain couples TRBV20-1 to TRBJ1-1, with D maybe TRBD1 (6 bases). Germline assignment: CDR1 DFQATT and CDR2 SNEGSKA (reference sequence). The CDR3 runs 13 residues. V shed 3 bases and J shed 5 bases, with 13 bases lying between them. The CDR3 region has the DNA TGCAGTGCTAGTAGGGGGACGGGGACTGAAGCTTTCTTT. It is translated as CSASRGTGTEAFF.

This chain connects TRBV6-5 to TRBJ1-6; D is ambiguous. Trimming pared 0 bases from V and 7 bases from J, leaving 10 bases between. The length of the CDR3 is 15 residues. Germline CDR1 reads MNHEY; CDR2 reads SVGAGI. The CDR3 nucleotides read TGTGCCAGCAGTTACTCGATAACGGAGAATTCACCCCTCCACTTT. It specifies CASSYSITENSPLHF.

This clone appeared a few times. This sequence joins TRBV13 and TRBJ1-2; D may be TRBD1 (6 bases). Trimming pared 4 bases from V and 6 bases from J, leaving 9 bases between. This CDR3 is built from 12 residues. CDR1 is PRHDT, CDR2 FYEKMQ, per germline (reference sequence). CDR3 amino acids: CASSWTVDGYTF. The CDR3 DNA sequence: TGTGCCAGCAGCTGGACAGTGGATGGCTACACCTTC.

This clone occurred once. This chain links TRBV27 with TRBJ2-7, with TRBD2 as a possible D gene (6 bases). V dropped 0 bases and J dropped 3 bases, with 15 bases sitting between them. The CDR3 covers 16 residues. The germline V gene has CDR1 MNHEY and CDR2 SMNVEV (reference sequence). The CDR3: CASSLSLGLSYYEQYF. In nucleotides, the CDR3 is TGTGCCAGCAGTTTATCCCTAGGACTATCCTACTACGAGCAGTACTTC.

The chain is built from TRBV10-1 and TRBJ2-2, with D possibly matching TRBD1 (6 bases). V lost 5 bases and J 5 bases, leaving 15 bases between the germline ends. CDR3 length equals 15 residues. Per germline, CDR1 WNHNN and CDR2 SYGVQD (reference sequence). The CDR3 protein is CASSPDRLGTGELFF. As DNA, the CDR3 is TGCGCCAGCAGTCCCGACAGGCTGGGAACCGGGGAGCTGTTTTTT.

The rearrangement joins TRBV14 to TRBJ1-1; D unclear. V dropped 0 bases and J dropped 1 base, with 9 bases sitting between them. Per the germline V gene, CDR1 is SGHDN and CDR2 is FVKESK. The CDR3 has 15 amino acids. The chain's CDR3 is CASSQDGLPNTEAFF. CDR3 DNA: TGTGCCAGCAGCCAAGATGGCCTTCCGAACACTGAAGCTTTCTTT.

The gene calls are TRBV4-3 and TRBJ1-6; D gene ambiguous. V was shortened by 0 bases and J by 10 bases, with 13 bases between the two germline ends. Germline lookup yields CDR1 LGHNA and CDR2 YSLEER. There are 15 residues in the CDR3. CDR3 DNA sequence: TGCGCCAGCAGCCAAGACCCCCTGGTGCGATCACCCCTCCACTTT. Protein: CASSQDPLVRSPLHF.

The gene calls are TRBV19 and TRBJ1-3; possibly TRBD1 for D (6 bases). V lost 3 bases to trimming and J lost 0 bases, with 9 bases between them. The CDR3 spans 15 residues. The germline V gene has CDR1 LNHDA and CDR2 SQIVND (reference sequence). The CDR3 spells CASSIGQFSGNTIYF. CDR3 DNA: TGTGCCAGTAGTATTGGACAGTTCTCTGGAAACACCATATATTTT.